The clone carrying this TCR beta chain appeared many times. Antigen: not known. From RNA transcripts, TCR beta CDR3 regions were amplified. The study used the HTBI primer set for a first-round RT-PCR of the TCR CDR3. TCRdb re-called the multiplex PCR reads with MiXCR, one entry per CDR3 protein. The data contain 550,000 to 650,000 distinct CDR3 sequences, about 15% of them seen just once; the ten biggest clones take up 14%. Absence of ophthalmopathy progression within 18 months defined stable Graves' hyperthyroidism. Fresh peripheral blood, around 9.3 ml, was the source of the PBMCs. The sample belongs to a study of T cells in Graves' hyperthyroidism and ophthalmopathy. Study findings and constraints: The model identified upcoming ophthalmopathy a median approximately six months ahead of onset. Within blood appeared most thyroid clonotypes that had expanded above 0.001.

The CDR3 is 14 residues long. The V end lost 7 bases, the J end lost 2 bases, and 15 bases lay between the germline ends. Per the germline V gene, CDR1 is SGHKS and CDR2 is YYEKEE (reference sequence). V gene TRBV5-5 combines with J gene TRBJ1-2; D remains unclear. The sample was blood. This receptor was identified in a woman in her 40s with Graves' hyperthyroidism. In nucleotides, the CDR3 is TGTGCCAGCTCCTTAGAGCGGGCGAACTATGGCTACACCTTC. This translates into CASSLERANYGYTF.